Below, 28 T cell receptor beta chains from the same sample are listed, as sequenced in a study of cytomegalovirus exposure and HLA in healthy donors. Primers included in the PCR were 60 Vbeta and 13 Jbeta primers. Generated by immunoSEQ multiplex PCR, the TCRdb table keeps only in-frame clones and is missing some. This sample has about 70,000 clones, with around 70% found just once. The specimen was PBMCs. These receptors were obtained from a human donor in good health.

This clone has only one observation. V is TRBV5-4 and J is TRBJ1-2, with 11 bases aligning to TRBD1. CDR1 SGHNT and CDR2 YYREEE come from the germline V gene (reference sequence). This CDR3 has 14 residues. Germline trimming cut 5 bases from V and 7 bases from J; bases unmatched to any gene: 7. As DNA, the CDR3 is TGTGCCAGCAGTTGGGACAGGGGGGACTCTGGCTACACCTTC. It yields the protein CASSWDRGDSGYTF.

The chain combines TRBV10-1 with TRBJ2-3; 7 bases agree with TRBD2. Germline CDR1 WNHNN, CDR2 SYGVQD (reference sequence). V trimming: 3 bases; J trimming: 4 bases; junction bases outside the gene matches: 4. This CDR3 region has 14 residues. The CDR3 DNA sequence: TGCGCCAGCAGTGACGGGGGGAGTGCAGATACGCAGTATTTT. As protein: CASSDGGSADTQYF.

This clone was seen a handful of times. This CDR3 is CASRSTSGSGNEQFF. CDR3 DNA: TGTGCCAGCAGATCTACTAGCGGGAGTGGCAATGAGCAGTTCTTC. The chain combines TRBV5-4 with TRBJ2-1, with TRBD2 identical over 11 bases. Germline V gives CDR1 SGHNT, CDR2 YYREEE (reference sequence). There are 15 residues in the CDR3. The ends lost 5 bases at V and 6 bases at J; junction bases unmatched: 7.

The J gene is TRBJ2-1, the V gene TRBV10-1; perhaps TRBD2 as D (7 bases). The CDR3 has 16 residues. In germline, CDR1 is WNHNN, CDR2 SYGVQD (reference sequence). V lost 0 bases, J lost 2 bases, and 11 bases lay in between. CDR3 in DNA: TGCGCCAGCAGTGAGTCGGCGGGGGCGGCCTACAATGAGCAGTTCTTC. It is translated as CASSESAGAAYNEQFF.

This clone turned up a few times. The V gene is TRBV19, the J gene TRBJ2-2, with 8 bases aligning to TRBD1. V trimming: 8 bases; J trimming: 1 base; junction bases outside the gene matches: 0. Germline-derived CDR1 and CDR2 are LNHDA and SQIVND (reference sequence). The CDR3 covers 13 residues. CDR3 sequence: CASGQGNTGELFF. In nucleotides, the CDR3 is TGTGCCAGTGGACAGGGGAACACCGGGGAGCTGTTTTTT.

V usage is TRBV27 and J usage is TRBJ1-2; 12 bases are shared with TRBD1. This CDR3 has 16 residues. Germline CDR1 is MNHEY and CDR2 is SMNVEV (reference sequence). Losses at the gene ends were 5 bases for V and 1 base for J; bases not matched to a gene: 5. In DNA form, the CDR3 reads TGTGCCAGCAGTGGTCGGGACAGGGGGCTTAACTATGGCTACACCTTC. Its translation is CASSGRDRGLNYGYTF.

The J gene is TRBJ1-1, the V gene TRBV18, with 7 bases fitting TRBD1. This CDR3 region has 16 residues. Germline trimming cut 3 bases from V and 4 bases from J; bases unmatched to any gene: 11. In germline, CDR1 is KGHSH, CDR2 LQKENI. DNA for the CDR3: TGTGCCAGCTCACCTGGGACAGCCCGAGGGGGCACTGAAGCTTTCTTT. It codes for CASSPGTARGGTEAFF.

The J gene is TRBJ2-7, the V gene TRBV6-6, with D possibly matching TRBD1 (6 bases). This CDR3 region has 15 residues. Per the germline V gene, CDR1 is MNHNY and CDR2 is SVGAGI (reference sequence). The V and J ends lost 4 bases and 4 bases respectively, with 17 bases between them. CDR3 DNA sequence: TGTGCCAGCAGTTCCCCCACGGGACACGCTTACGAGCAGTACTTC. Protein: CASSSPTGHAYEQYF.

The chain has TRBV18 and TRBJ2-7; the D is unclear. Germline CDR1 and CDR2: KGHSH and LQKENI. CDR3 length: 12 residues. V lost 3 bases and J lost 3, with 6 bases in between. Here the CDR3 reads CASSPNSYEQYF. The CDR3 nucleotides read TGTGCCAGCTCACCCAACAGCTACGAGCAGTACTTC.

The rearrangement joins TRBV11-3 to TRBJ2-5; D might be TRBD2 (6 bases). This CDR3 spans 15 amino acids. V was clipped by 1 base and J by 1 base, with 10 bases between them. CDR1 is SGHNT, CDR2 YENEEA, per germline. The CDR3 reads CASSLGGVVQETQYF. The CDR3 DNA reads TGTGCCAGCAGCTTAGGCGGGGTCGTCCAAGAGACCCAGTACTTC.

V is TRBV20-1 and J is TRBJ1-1; TRBD1 is a possible D gene (5 bases). Trimming cost V 6 bases and J 3 bases, with 8 bases left between them. CDR1 and CDR2 (germline): DFQATT, SNEGSKA (reference sequence). This CDR3 comprises 11 residues. The DNA for the CDR3 is TGCAGTGCCCTAGGGGACACTGAAGCTTTCTTT. It codes for CSALGDTEAFF.

V and J are TRBV9 and TRBJ2-1; 7 bases are shared with TRBD1. The CDR3 has 13 residues. Germline values: CDR1 SGDLS, CDR2 YYNGEE. The V segment lost 4 bases and the J segment 6 bases; nucleotides outside the gene matches: 4. The CDR3 bases are TGTGCCAGCAGCATACAGGGGCTCAATGAGCAGTTCTTC. Residues: CASSIQGLNEQFF.

The chain combines TRBV7-9 with TRBJ2-7, with D maybe TRBD1 (5 bases). The CDR3 spans 15 residues. Trimming cost V 0 bases and J 6 bases, with 15 bases left between them. The germline gives CDR1 SEHNR, CDR2 FQNEAQ (reference sequence). CDR3 DNA: TGTGCCAGCAGCTTAGCCGTGGACCAGGGCTTCGAGCAGTACTTC. Its translation is CASSLAVDQGFEQYF.

This rearrangement joins TRBV28 to TRBJ1-2; TRBD1 matches 7 bases. V trimming: 7 bases; J trimming: 2 bases; junction bases outside the gene matches: 10. The CDR3 contains 15 residues. The germline V gene has CDR1 MDHEN and CDR2 SYDVKM. For the CDR3, the DNA is TGTGCCAGCATTCCGGGACAGAGACCCAACTATGGCTACACCTTC. As protein: CASIPGQRPNYGYTF.

This clone was picked up a small number of times. The chain combines TRBV14 with TRBJ1-4, with D unclear. From germline, CDR1 is SGHDN and CDR2 FVKESK. This CDR3 is built from 16 residues. Trimming took 5 bases from V and 3 from J, leaving 16 bases between them. The CDR3 here is CASSARGADPNEKLFF. DNA of the CDR3: TGTGCCAGCAGCGCCCGGGGAGCAGATCCTAATGAAAAACTGTTTTTT.

This clone was picked up one time. The chain employs TRBV6-6 and TRBJ1-5, with unresolved D. V lost 0 bases, J lost 8 bases, and 11 bases lay in between. Germline CDR1 MNHNY, CDR2 SVGAGI (reference sequence). The CDR3 contains 14 residues. The CDR3 sequence is CASSYSSLGEPQHF. CDR3 nucleotide sequence: TGTGCCAGCAGTTACTCGAGCCTGGGAGAGCCCCAGCATTTT.

CDR3 DNA sequence: TGTGCCAGCAGTTATGGAGGGGGCAAAGGAGAGACCCAGTACTTC. This gives the protein CASSYGGGKGETQYF. The rearrangement links TRBV6-5 to TRBJ2-5; D possibly corresponds to TRBD1 (7 bases). CDR3 length: 15 amino acids. The V end lost 3 bases, the J end lost 4 bases, and 15 bases lay between the germline ends. Germline lookup yields CDR1 MNHEY and CDR2 SVGAGI.

J is TRBJ1-6 and V is TRBV5-6; TRBD1 matches at 9 bases. J lost 7 bases, V lost 7 bases, and 3 bases had no gene match. The germline V gene has CDR1 SGHDT and CDR2 YYEEEE. The CDR3 sequence is 13 residues long. The CDR3 region is CASGGQGNSPLHF. The CDR3 nucleotides read TGTGCCAGCGGTGGACAGGGGAATTCACCCCTCCACTTT.

The chain couples TRBV2 to TRBJ2-7; D may be TRBD1 (5 bases). The CDR3 length is 12 residues. The ends were cut back, 7 bases at V and 4 bases at J, with 11 bases in the middle. Germline CDR1 SNHLY, CDR2 FYNNEI. CDR3 sequence reads: CASIQGGYEQYF. The CDR3 coding sequence is TGTGCCAGCATCCAGGGTGGGTACGAGCAGTACTTC.

The chain couples TRBV6-5 to TRBJ1-1; TRBD1 aligns across 11 bases. In germline, CDR1 is MNHEY, CDR2 SVGAGI. This CDR3 is built from 16 residues. The V gene end was trimmed by 2 bases and the J gene end by 4 bases; junction bases not matched to a gene: 6. The CDR3 coding sequence is TGTGCCAGCAGTTACGGAGCCGGGACAGGGGGCACTGAAGCTTTCTTT. This gives the protein CASSYGAGTGGTEAFF.

The chain recombines TRBV15 with TRBJ2-3, with 7 positions matching TRBD1. This CDR3 region has 15 residues. The germline V gene has CDR1 LNHNV and CDR2 YYDKDF (reference sequence). The J segment lost 5 bases and the V segment lost 1 base, leaving 6 bases of the junction unmatched. CDR3 DNA: TGTGCCACCAGCAGAGCCCAGGGGGTAGGAGATACGCAGTATTTT. Translated, it gives CATSRAQGVGDTQYF. Full variable domain (rest looked up from reference TRBV15 and TRBJ2-3): DAMVIQNPRYQVTQFGKPVTLSCSQTLNHNVMYWYQQKSSQAPKLLFHYYDKDFNNEADTPDNFQSRRPNTSFCFLDIRSPGLGDTAMYLCATSRAQGVGDTQYFGPGTRLTVL.

The chain recombines TRBV14 with TRBJ2-3; 11 bases line up with TRBD2. Losses at the gene ends were 2 bases for V and 2 bases for J; bases not matched to a gene: 3. The CDR3 is 16 amino acids. CDR1 is SGHDN, CDR2 FVKESK, per germline. CDR3 sequence reads: CASSQRTSGHTDTQYF. The CDR3 DNA reads as TGTGCCAGCAGCCAACGGACTAGCGGGCACACAGATACGCAGTATTTT.

The chain recombines TRBV7-9 with TRBJ1-2; 10 bases align to TRBD1. Germline V gives CDR1 SEHNR, CDR2 FQNEAQ (reference sequence). V trimming: 5 bases; J trimming: 6 bases; junction bases outside the gene matches: 15. The CDR3 length is 17 residues. CDR3 sequence: CASSPWTGGYEKDGYTF. CDR3 DNA sequence: TGTGCCAGCAGCCCGTGGACAGGGGGATATGAGAAGGATGGCTACACCTTC.

The V and J genes are TRBV7-9 and TRBJ2-3, with 12 nucleotides matching TRBD1. The CDR3 runs to 17 residues. CDR1 is SEHNR, CDR2 FQNEAQ, per germline (reference sequence). V lost 8 bases and J lost 4; bases outside the gene matches: 13. The CDR3 bases are TGTGCCAGCGAATCTTCACCCGGGACAGGGGGCGCAGATACGCAGTATTTT. It yields the protein CASESSPGTGGADTQYF.

This chain uses TRBV4-1 with TRBJ2-7; D is undetermined. CDR3 size: 12 residues. Germline assignment: CDR1 MGHRA and CDR2 YSYEKL. The ends were cut back, 1 base at V and 6 bases at J, with 7 bases in the middle. The CDR3 sequence: CASSQVNSEQYF. The CDR3 coding sequence is TGCGCCAGCAGCCAAGTAAACTCCGAGCAGTACTTC.

V gene TRBV10-3 combines with J gene TRBJ2-1, with a tentative D call TRBD2 (5 bases). Per germline, CDR1 ENHRY and CDR2 SYGVKD. This CDR3 has 12 residues. V lost 3 bases to trimming and J lost 7 bases, with 7 bases between them. The CDR3 spells CAISDWENEQFF. CDR3 nucleotides: TGTGCCATCAGTGACTGGGAGAATGAGCAGTTCTTC.

CDR3 loop: CASSIGRGIEDTQYF. CDR3 DNA: TGTGCCAGTAGTATCGGTCGCGGGATCGAAGATACGCAGTATTTT. This chain connects TRBV19 to TRBJ2-3; possible D gene TRBD2, 6 bases. Trimming left V 3 bases short and J 5 bases short, with 15 bases between. The CDR3 is 15 amino acids. Germline V gene lookup returns CDR1 LNHDA and CDR2 SQIVND (reference sequence).

The rearrangement links TRBV10-2 to TRBJ2-1, with 14 nucleotides matching TRBD2. After removal of 2 bases from V and 9 bases from J, the junction contained 6 bases not matched to a gene. Per germline, CDR1 WSHSY and CDR2 SAAADI. The CDR3 is 16 residues long. Written as DNA, the CDR3 is TGCGCCAGCAGTGAGCCCCGGACTAGCGGGAGGAGTGAGCAGTTCTTC. It yields the protein CASSEPRTSGRSEQFF.